Described below is a single T cell receptor beta chain sequence and its context. Which antigen it targets is not known. Per-base qualities were not stored, and no clone one base away is much larger. Library preparation was by the immunoSEQ multiplex PCR assay. What TCRdb holds here is the immuneACCESS table cut down to in-frame rearrangements. Part of the clones is not present; checked against another copy, under half of the missing clones reflect an unresolved V gene, and the others are unexplained. This sample holds hundreds of thousands of clones; 70% to 80% were observed only once. Around 0.012% of the sample is in the top ten clones. This entry belongs to a study of shared T cell receptors in the human thymus (dated by TCRdb to the early 2020s). Regarding the research as a whole: The study examined how the human thymus generates shared, self-reactive T-cell receptor alpha chains.

The germline V gene (reference sequence) gives CDR1 as PRHDT and CDR2 as FYEKMQ. Trimming leaves V shorter by 4 bases and J shorter by 11 bases, with the junction holding 3 bases beyond the gene matches. Including cysteine and phenylalanine, the CDR3 has 12 amino acids. Only the CDR3 DNA stays, 36 bases, in frame from base 1. These sequences were also reported in another study, on human thymus T cells. The second study's paper adds: In Finland, the donors were immunologically healthy infants who were having open corrective cardiac surgery for congenital heart defects. Thymus tissue was obtained as surgical resects removed during corrective cardiac surgery. V and J gene segment usage appeared biased in both thymic and peripheral blood repertoires. The related research reported highly overlapping thymic TCR repertoires among unrelated individuals. The study characterized TCR alpha and beta repertoires from under ten infant thymus samples and four related peripheral blood samples. Donor ages ranged from about 6 to 250 days, and the cohort comprised about six male and a couple of female infants. Thymocytes were mechanically released from the tissue and were stored as pellets of about 9-33 million cells at -70 degrees C. Genomic DNA was extracted from frozen cell pellets with a QIAsymphony instrument. Using the immunoSEQ multiplex PCR assay, the TCRB and TCRAD loci were amplified from a standardized quantity of quality-controlled genomic DNA. The amplicons spanned the V(D)J region and were long enough to cover the CDR3 and allow V and J genes to be identified. The commercial immunoSEQ service was used to sequence amplicons on an Illumina platform. Corrections for primer bias and sequencing errors followed previously described methods, while TCRAD and TCRB definitions were based on the IMGT database. Analysis of the repertoires was done with immunoSEQ Analyzer 3.0 and VDJTools and included basic statistics, V/J segment usage, diversity estimates, rarefaction and pairwise overlap. Diversity was estimated with Chao1, ChaoE, Efron-Thisted, Shannon and inverse Simpson indices, and also on datasets down-sampled to the smallest sample. For repertoire overlap, CDR3 nucleotide sequence, V gene and J gene had to match strictly, and clustering was done by Jaccard-based multidimensional scaling. Thymus samples yielded on average around 850,000 unique TCRB clonotypes, compared with 70,000 to 85,000 from blood samples.

The sequence came from a boy younger than two with a congenital heart defect. Donor details come from another sample of the same person, matched by shared clones. The chain couples TRBV13 to TRBJ2-7, with TRBD1 matching 12 junction bases. Source material: thymocytes. Here the CDR3 is given as CASSSGTGGEYF. In nucleotide form, the sequence is TGTGCCAGCAGCTCAGGGACAGGGGGCGAGTACTTC.